A selection of T cell receptor beta chains follows, all from one sample in a study of blood T cells in healthy people across ages. TCRdb re-analysed the 5' RACE reads in MiXCR, keeping a single row per CDR3 protein. The sample contains fewer than 2,000,000 distinct CDR3 sequences, roughly two fifths of which appear only once. Sequenced sample: blood. The receptors stem from a human donor in good health. Each CDR3 is given with its conserved first and last residue. The order of the fields is clone size, D gene, J gene, V gene, CDR3 DNA, CDR3 protein. The D gene is left open where the match is weak. Clone sizes are given selectively: once, few, many, or a class where the clone is expanded.

few | - | TRBJ1-2 | TRBV12-3/TRBV12-4 | TGTGCCAGCAGTTTTTACGGGGGGAACAACTATGGCTACACCTTC | CASSFYGGNNYGYTF
- | TRBD2 | TRBJ2-4 | TRBV27 | TGTGCCAGCCGGGTTTATGGGAGCGGGGAAAACATTCAGTACTTC | CASRVYGSGENIQYF
- | - | TRBJ1-2 | TRBV20-1 | TGCAGTGCTAATCTTGGTCGGGGGTTCTATGGCTACACCTTC | CSANLGRGFYGYTF
- | - | TRBJ1-1 | TRBV6-2/TRBV6-3 | TGTGCCAGCAGTCTGGGACCCAGTGGAGTTTTCTTT | CASSLGPSGVFF
few | - | TRBJ2-3 | TRBV7-2 | TGTGCCAGCAGCCCTGTGACTAGGGGTACGCAGTATTTT | CASSPVTRGTQYF
- | TRBD1 | TRBJ1-5 | TRBV7-6 | TGTGCCAGCAGCTTAGGGGCCGGGACAGGAGACTCCTATAGCAATCAGCCCCAGCATTTT | CASSLGAGTGDSYSNQPQHF
- | - | TRBJ2-7 | TRBV27 | TGTGCCAGCAGTTATTGGTCGAGCTCCTACGAGCAGTACTTC | CASSYWSSSYEQYF
- | TRBD2 | TRBJ2-1 | TRBV29-1 | TGCAGCGTTGAAGGACTAGCGGCGACCGTGTACAATGAGCAGTTCTTC | CSVEGLAATVYNEQFF
few | - | TRBJ1-4 | TRBV20-1 | TGCAGTGCTAGAGATTTGGTACGGCGGTTAACAACTAATGAAAAACTGTTTTTT | CSARDLVRRLTTNEKLFF
- | TRBD2 | TRBJ2-3 | TRBV29-1 | TGCAGCGTTCTAGCGGGGAGAAGCACAGATACGCAGTATTTT | CSVLAGRSTDTQYF
- | - | TRBJ2-3 | TRBV20-1 | TGCAGTGCTAGAGGGGGCTCTAGCACAGATACGCAGTATTTT | CSARGGSSTDTQYF
- | - | TRBJ1-1 | TRBV9 | TGTGCCAGCAGCGTAGAAGGGTCCCACACTGAAGCTTTCTTT | CASSVEGSHTEAFF
- | TRBD1 | TRBJ1-1 | TRBV7-2 | TGTGCCAGCGGTTTGTCCGGGACAGCAACTGAAGCTTTCTTT | CASGLSGTATEAFF
- | - | TRBJ1-2 | TRBV9 | TGTGCCAGCAGCGTAGCCACGGAGGATGGCTACACCTTC | CASSVATEDGYTF
- | - | TRBJ1-2 | TRBV13 | TGTGCCAGCAGCTTAAACCGGGGCATAGGACCGTATGGCTACACCTTC | CASSLNRGIGPYGYTF
- | TRBD1 | TRBJ1-5 | TRBV7-2 | TGTACCAGCAGCTCTGGGAGCGACAGGGTAAATCAGCCCCAGCATTTT | CTSSSGSDRVNQPQHF
- | - | TRBJ1-5 | TRBV7-8 | TGTGCCAGCAGCGTAGGCGAGGAGGGACTAAGCAATCAGCCCCAGCATTTT | CASSVGEEGLSNQPQHF
- | - | TRBJ1-2 | TRBV6-2/TRBV6-3 | TGTGCCAGCAGTTACATCGGCAGGGGCGGAGGCTACACCTTC | CASSYIGRGGGYTF
- | - | TRBJ1-1 | TRBV7-8 | TGTGCCAGCAGACCCGGGGGGCACACTGAAGCTTTCTTT | CASRPGGHTEAFF
- | - | TRBJ1-2 | TRBV9 | TGTGCCAGCAGCCAACAGGGTTACCCTAACTATGGCTACACCTTC | CASSQQGYPNYGYTF
many | - | TRBJ1-2 | TRBV20-1 | TGCAGTGCTCGGCCCCCGGACGGGATCTATGGCTACACCTTC | CSARPPDGIYGYTF
few | - | TRBJ1-2 | TRBV12-3/TRBV12-4 | TGTGCCAGGACTTCCCTGGACGGCTTCAGTCTCACCTTC | CARTSLDGFSLTF
- | - | TRBJ2-3 | TRBV29-1 | TGCAGCGTCCCCGTCGGGTATTTT | CSVPVGYF
- | TRBD2 | TRBJ2-3 | TRBV28 | TGTGCCAGCAGGACGGGAGGGAACACAGATACGCAGTATTTT | CASRTGGNTDTQYF
- | - | TRBJ1-1 | TRBV2 | TGTGCCAGCAGTGAGCCGGGACAACTCTCTGAAGCTTTCTTT | CASSEPGQLSEAFF
many | - | TRBJ2-7 | TRBV29-1 | TGCAGCGTTGCGTCCGACTACGAGCAGTACTTC | CSVASDYEQYF
few | TRBD2 | TRBJ2-3 | TRBV7-2 | TGTGCCAGCAGCCAAACTAGCGGGGGGGGTACGCAGTATTTT | CASSQTSGGGTQYF
- | - | TRBJ2-5 | TRBV4-1 | TGCGCCAGCAGCCAGTCAAGCACCGAGAAGGGCGAGACCCAGTACTTC | CASSQSSTEKGETQYF
- | - | TRBJ2-7 | TRBV20-1 | TGCAGTGCTAGCGGGGTGATAGACGAGCAGTACTTC | CSASGVIDEQYF
- | TRBD2 | TRBJ2-1 | TRBV4-1 | TGCGCCAGCAGCCAAGCAGCGGGGGGGCCGTACAATGAGCAGTTCTTC | CASSQAAGGPYNEQFF
once | TRBD1 | TRBJ2-3 | TRBV5-1 | TGCGCCAGCAGCTTCACCGGGACAGAGGGAGATACGCAGTATTTT | CASSFTGTEGDTQYF
- | TRBD1 | TRBJ1-2 | TRBV6-1 | TGTGCCAGCAGTGAAATGGAAAGGGGGACAGGACTTCTTTATGGCTACACCTTC | CASSEMERGTGLLYGYTF
- | - | TRBJ1-1 | TRBV7-3 | TGTGCCAGCAGTCGGGAGGCGAACACTGAAGCTTTCTTT | CASSREANTEAFF
- | - | TRBJ1-1 | TRBV12-3/TRBV12-4 | TGTGCCAGCAGCCAGACTAGGGTAGAAGCTTTCTTT | CASSQTRVEAFF
- | - | TRBJ1-6 | TRBV4-2 | TGTGCCAGCAGCCAGACCGTCCGTACTAATAATTCACCCCTCCACTTT | CASSQTVRTNNSPLHF
- | - | TRBJ2-7 | TRBV20-1 | TGCAGTGCTAGTAAACCCTATCGGGTAGCAAGCTACGAGCAGTACTTC | CSASKPYRVASYEQYF
few | TRBD1 | TRBJ2-7 | TRBV29-1 | TGCAGCGTTGCTAGGGGACAGGGAGGCTACGAGCAGTACTTC | CSVARGQGGYEQYF
- | - | TRBJ1-1 | TRBV3-1 | TGTGCCAGCAGCCAATCGGCAAACTTGAACACTGAAGCTTTCTTT | CASSQSANLNTEAFF
- | - | TRBJ1-1 | TRBV20-1 | TGCAGTGCTAGAGATCCCGGAGGGCCGAACACTGAAGCTTTCTTT | CSARDPGGPNTEAFF
- | - | TRBJ1-1 | TRBV5-1 | TGCGCCAGCAGCTTGGAAGAAGGATCCCTAAACTTT | CASSLEEGSLNF
- | TRBD1 | TRBJ2-5 | TRBV20-1 | TGCAGTGCTAGGAAGCCGGGACAGCGGTCAGAGACCCAGTACTTC | CSARKPGQRSETQYF
- | - | TRBJ2-7 | TRBV29-1 | TGCAGCGTTCAAGAGGTCTATGAGCGGCAGTACTTC | CSVQEVYERQYF
- | TRBD1 | TRBJ1-5 | TRBV28 | TGTGCCAGCAGCTCCTACGACAGGGCTGATCAGCCCCAGCATTTT | CASSSYDRADQPQHF
- | - | TRBJ2-1 | TRBV5-1 | TGCGCCAGCAGCTTGGGACACCTACCCAATGAGCAGTTCTTC | CASSLGHLPNEQFF
- | - | TRBJ2-1 | TRBV14 | TGTGCCAGCAGCCAAGCTCTGGGATATGAGCAGTTCTTC | CASSQALGYEQFF
- | - | TRBJ1-1 | TRBV5-1 | TGCGCCAGCAGCTCGAGACAGACAATGAACACTGAAGCTTTCTTT | CASSSRQTMNTEAFF
few | TRBD2 | TRBJ2-3 | TRBV20-1 | TGCAGTGCTAATAGCGGGGACTATGTTACGCAGTATTTT | CSANSGDYVTQYF
many | TRBD2 | TRBJ2-7 | TRBV6-5 | TGTGCCAGCAGTCCATCATCTAGCGGGGATCCCTACGAGCAGTACTTC | CASSPSSSGDPYEQYF
- | TRBD1 | TRBJ2-5 | TRBV7-9 | TGTGCCAGCAGCTTCCTGGACAGGGCCAACCAAGAGACCCAGTACTTC | CASSFLDRANQETQYF
- | TRBD2 | TRBJ2-3 | TRBV4-1 | TGCGCCGGCAGCCAACGTGGTGTAAGACGTAGCGGGGAGGAAGATACGCAGTATTTT | CAGSQRGVRRSGEEDTQYF
once | TRBD1 | TRBJ2-2 | TRBV5-5 | TGTGCCAGCAGCTTGGCCGACAGGGGACCCGCGAACACCGGGGAGCGGTTTTTT | CASSLADRGPANTGERFF
- | - | TRBJ2-3 | TRBV4-3 | TGCGCCAGCAGCCAAGATGGTATCGGGGGGCGTTTATTTACGCAGTATTTT | CASSQDGIGGRLFTQYF
few | - | TRBJ2-1 | TRBV7-3 | TGTGCCAGCAGCCAAAAACCGAGCTCCTACAATGAGCAGTTCTTC | CASSQKPSSYNEQFF
few | TRBD1 | TRBJ2-5 | TRBV29-1 | TGCAGCGTGGGGTTTACAGGGGCCCAGTACTTC | CSVGFTGAQYF
few | TRBD1 | TRBJ2-3 | TRBV20-1 | TGCAGTGCCCCAGCAGGGGGACAGGGGACAGATACGCAGTATTTT | CSAPAGGQGTDTQYF
- | - | TRBJ1-2 | TRBV12-3/TRBV12-4 | TGTGCCAGCAGTCCCCAAGGGGGATTTAACTGTGGCTACACCTTC | CASSPQGGFNCGYTF